This T cell receptor (beta chain) was identified during a study of blood T cell repertoires in COVID-19. During active infection, Seattle patients enrolled and were then monitored through disease. Germline trimming cut 10 bases from V and 5 bases from J; bases unmatched to any gene: 6. The CDR3 runs 13 residues. CDR1 and CDR2 from the germline V gene are WNHNN and SYGVQD (reference sequence). Using immunoSEQ multiplex PCR, the repertoire was profiled, and TCRdb retains in-frame clones only, with some absent. This table holds a few hundred thousand clones, about 90% found once. Sequenced: peripheral blood. This TCR derives from a woman aged 30 to 39 with COVID-19, enrolled during active disease. V gene TRBV10-1 combines with J gene TRBJ2-2; 8 bases agree with TRBD2. This CDR3 is CATQRERTGELFF. The CDR3, as DNA: TGCGCCACCCAGCGGGAGCGGACCGGGGAGCTGTTTTTT.